This T cell receptor beta chain stems from a study of technical replicates of blood from four donors. Here immunoSEQ multiplex PCR was the method, and the copy in TCRdb shows in-frame clones only, minus some. The sample consists of about 61,000 clones, 95% to 98% of them appearing once. With V trimmed by 3 bases and J by 4 bases, 10 bases remained unmatched. The CDR3 consists of 17 residues. Germline V gene sequence: CDR1 SGHNT, CDR2 YENEEA. The V gene is TRBV11-3, the J gene TRBJ2-3; 10 bases are shared with TRBD2. The sequenced sample consisted of T cells isolated from PBMCs. The origin of this receptor is a human donor in good health. The CDR3 DNA reads as TGTGCCAGCAGCTTTGCCCGGACTAGCGGTCCACCAGATACGCAGTATTTT. Translation: CASSFARTSGPPDTQYF.